Below, 24 T cell receptor beta chains from the same sample are listed, as sequenced in a study of blood T cells in healthy people across ages. A J-beta primer mix and a sample-barcoded 5' primer were used in a second PCR of about 6 to 12 cycles. TCRdb itself ran the 5' RACE reads through MiXCR, one entry per CDR3 protein. In the table there are roughly 800,000 distinct CDR3 sequences, 53% of which are singletons. Sequences were obtained from blood. The receptors shown here come from a man at least 80 years old in good health.

The CDR3 loop reads CASERGASTTDTQYF. Here the CDR3 DNA reads TGCGCCAGCGAGAGGGGGGCGAGTACCACAGATACGCAGTATTTT. The rearrangement links TRBV5-1 to TRBJ2-3; D could derive from TRBD1 or TRBD2 (6 bases each). The V end was cut by 7 bases, the J end by 2 bases, with 17 bases between. From germline, CDR1 is SGHRS and CDR2 YFSETQ. The CDR3 is made up of 15 amino acids. The complete variable domain, with remaining parts taken from reference TRBV5-1 and TRBJ2-3, reads KAGVTQTPRYLIKTRGQQVTLSCSPISGHRSVSWYQQTPGQGLQFLFEYFSETQRNKGNFPGRFSGRQFSNSRSEMNVSTLELGDSALYLCASERGASTTDTQYFGPGTRLTVL.

This clonotype occurred once. This chain joins TRBV6-5 and TRBJ2-5; D call uncertain. Trimming shortened V by 7 bases and J by 5 bases, and 17 bases separated the two germline ends. In germline, CDR1 is MNHEY, CDR2 SVGAGI. This CDR3 is 14 amino acids long. DNA for the CDR3: TGTGCCAGCACCACCCACAATAAACTGGAGACCCAGTACTTC. It specifies CASTTHNKLETQYF.

This clonotype was seen a few times. CDR3 nucleotide sequence: TGTGCCAGCAGTCCGCCTAGCGGGAGAGGTTACAATGAGCAGTTCTTC. Translating gives CASSPPSGRGYNEQFF. V usage is TRBV27 and J usage is TRBJ2-1, with 10 bases identical to TRBD2. This CDR3 region has 16 residues. CDR1 and CDR2 from the germline V gene are MNHEY and SMNVEV (reference sequence). V lost 5 bases, J lost 4 bases, and 8 bases stayed unmatched.

The rearrangement links TRBV29-1 to TRBJ2-5; 10 positions match TRBD1. This CDR3 region has 13 residues. The germline V gene has CDR1 SQVTM and CDR2 ANQGSEA. Trimming at V came to 6 bases and at J to 5 bases, leaving 6 bases not matched to a gene. The CDR3 is CSVRTGGMETQYF. The CDR3 nucleotides read TGCAGCGTCCGGACAGGGGGAATGGAGACCCAGTACTTC.

The chain links TRBV14 to TRBJ2-7; D is perhaps TRBD1 (5 bases). CDR3 length: 15 amino acids. Looked up from germline, CDR1 is SGHDN and CDR2 is FVKESK. The V end was cut by 1 base, the J end by 2 bases, with 12 bases between. CDR3 sequence reads: CASSQGPGRAYEQYF. CDR3 coding DNA: TGTGCCAGCAGCCAAGGACCAGGCAGGGCCTACGAGCAGTACTTC.

The J gene is TRBJ1-5, the V gene TRBV6-1; D is ambiguous. Trimming left V 2 bases short and J 0 bases short, with 14 bases between. Looked up from germline, CDR1 is MNHNS and CDR2 is SASEGT. CDR3 length equals 17 residues. CDR3: CASSEPWQVLSNQPQHF. DNA of the CDR3: TGTGCCAGCAGTGAACCTTGGCAGGTCCTTAGCAATCAGCCCCAGCATTTT.

This clonotype was seen just once. The CDR3 sequence: CASGRGRGGSYNEQFF. CDR3 nucleotide sequence: TGTGCCAGCGGTAGGGGACGGGGGGGGTCCTACAATGAGCAGTTCTTC. V is TRBV6-5 and J is TRBJ2-1; 8 nucleotides line up with TRBD2. This CDR3 has 16 amino acids. Germline V CDR1 and CDR2: MNHEY, SVGAGI. Germline trimming cut 8 bases from V and 1 base from J; bases unmatched to any gene: 10.

The V and J genes are TRBV7-9 and TRBJ2-1, with TRBD2 matching 7 bases. Germline V lookup: CDR1 SEHNR, CDR2 FQNEAQ (reference sequence). Trimming cost V 5 bases and J 1 base; bases outside gene matches: 11. This CDR3 comprises 17 residues. CDR3 coding DNA: TGTGCCAGCAGCCCCCGAGGAGGAGCGGGATCCTACAATGAGCAGTTCTTC. Amino acid sequence: CASSPRGGAGSYNEQFF.

This clonotype appeared a few times. The gene calls are TRBV24-1 and TRBJ1-1; tentatively, D is TRBD1 (6 bases). CDR1 KGHDR and CDR2 SFDVKD come from the germline V gene. CDR3 length: 14 residues. Trimming removed 2 bases from V and 5 bases from J, with 11 bases in between. The CDR3, as DNA: TGTGCCACCAGTGATTCCGGGCAGGGGACTGAAGCTTTCTTT. This gives the protein CATSDSGQGTEAFF.

The V gene is TRBV9, the J gene TRBJ1-1; perhaps TRBD1 as D (6 bases). The V end lost 4 bases, the J end lost 4 bases, and 8 bases lay between the germline ends. The germline V gene has CDR1 SGDLS and CDR2 YYNGEE. This CDR3 spans 12 amino acids. This chain's CDR3 is CASSPDSTEAFF. The CDR3 DNA follows: TGTGCCAGCAGCCCGGACAGCACTGAAGCTTTCTTT.

The sample holds a few counts of this clonotype. J is TRBJ2-1 and V is TRBV20-1; D gene ambiguous. CDR1 and CDR2 (germline): DFQATT, SNEGSKA (reference sequence). Trimming stripped 3 bases from V and 1 base from J, with 4 bases between. The CDR3 runs to 12 residues. In nucleotides, the CDR3 is TGCAGTGCTAGGAGGTCCTACAATGAGCAGTTCTTC. Amino acid sequence: CSARRSYNEQFF.

The V call is TRBV2, the J call TRBJ2-1, with TRBD2 matching 9 bases. The germline CDR1 and CDR2 sequences are SNHLY and FYNNEI. With 3 bases clipped from V and 7 bases from J, the junction kept 4 bases outside the gene matches. This CDR3 is built from 14 residues. The CDR3 region is CASSEVAGVNEQFF. CDR3 nucleotide sequence: TGTGCCAGCAGTGAGGTAGCGGGAGTTAATGAGCAGTTCTTC.

The rearrangement joins TRBV9 to TRBJ2-4; unclear D gene. The CDR3 totals 15 residues. Trimming removed 0 bases at V and 1 base at J, with 8 bases between. Germline lookup yields CDR1 SGDLS and CDR2 YYNGEE. DNA of the CDR3: TGTGCCAGCAGCGTAGGAGACGGGGCCAAAAACATTCAGTACTTC. This sequence encodes CASSVGDGAKNIQYF.

This clonotype was counted between two and nine times. The rearrangement joins TRBV2 to TRBJ1-6; TRBD1 is a possible D gene (5 bases). Germline loops: CDR1 SNHLY, CDR2 FYNNEI. This CDR3 contains 15 residues. Trimming pared 0 bases from V and 9 bases from J, leaving 12 bases between. This chain's CDR3 is CASSEAPQGASPLHF. DNA for the CDR3: TGTGCCAGCAGTGAAGCCCCCCAGGGCGCTTCACCCCTCCACTTT.

V and J are TRBV6-5 and TRBJ1-1, with a tentative D call TRBD1 (5 bases). The germline V gene encodes CDR1 MNHEY and CDR2 SVGAGI. Trimming stripped 6 bases from V and 6 bases from J, with 17 bases between. The CDR3 contains 14 residues. The CDR3 sequence is CASRSKTGVAEAFF. The CDR3 DNA reads TGTGCCAGCAGAAGCAAGACGGGGGTAGCTGAAGCTTTCTTT.

This clonotype has just a few counts. V and J are TRBV2 and TRBJ2-1; possibly TRBD2 for D (5 bases). This CDR3 comprises 11 residues. CDR1 and CDR2 from the germline V gene are SNHLY and FYNNEI. The ends were cut back, 6 bases at V and 7 bases at J, with 7 bases in the middle. This CDR3 is CASRRGNEQFF. CDR3 nucleotide sequence: TGTGCCAGCAGACGGGGAAATGAGCAGTTCTTC.

This clonotype has just a few counts. The gene calls are TRBV3-1 and TRBJ2-1; D could derive from TRBD1 or TRBD2 (5 bases each). The germline gives CDR1 LGHDT, CDR2 YNNKEL (reference sequence). The CDR3 runs 19 residues. Trimming took 1 base from V and 4 from J, leaving 23 bases between them. The CDR3 bases are TGTGCCAGCAGCCAAGGCTTGCTGTGGGGGACCGCCGGTTACAATGAGCAGTTCTTC. Its protein is CASSQGLLWGTAGYNEQFF.

This clonotype occurred a few times. The chain has TRBV7-9 and TRBJ1-1, with 8 bases identical to TRBD1. The CDR3 runs 15 residues. Germline V lookup: CDR1 SEHNR, CDR2 FQNEAQ (reference sequence). Losses at the gene ends were 4 bases for V and 0 bases for J; bases not matched to a gene: 4. The CDR3 nucleotides read TGTGCCAGCAGCTCCCGACAGGGGATGAACACTGAAGCTTTCTTT. It codes for CASSSRQGMNTEAFF. The full variable domain, rest sourced from reference TRBV7-9 and TRBJ1-1, is DTGVSQNPRHKITKRGQNVTFRCDPISEHNRLYWYRQTLGQGPEFLTYFQNEAQLEKSRLLSDRFSAERPKGSFSTLEIQRTEQGDSAMYLCASSSRQGMNTEAFFGQGTRLTVV.

This clonotype was seen at least ten times. The chain joins TRBV7-3 to TRBJ2-3; possible D gene TRBD1, 6 bases. The ends were cut back, 5 bases at V and 13 bases at J, with 13 bases in the middle. The V gene's germline CDR1 is SGHTA and CDR2 FQGTGA. This CDR3 contains 11 residues. CDR3 nucleotide sequence: TGTGCCAGCAGCGCACAGGGAAAGGAGTATTTT. Translated, it gives CASSAQGKEYF.

A single count supports this clonotype. This chain uses TRBV2 with TRBJ2-7; D is perhaps TRBD2 (6 bases). From germline, CDR1 is SNHLY and CDR2 FYNNEI. V lost 8 bases, J lost 7 bases, and 9 bases lay in between. The CDR3 spans 10 residues. CDR3: CASRRGEQYF. CDR3 coding DNA: TGTGCCAGCCGTCGGGGGGAGCAGTACTTC.

J is TRBJ1-2 and V is TRBV24-1, with TRBD1 matching over 7 bases. In germline, CDR1 is KGHDR, CDR2 SFDVKD. J gave up 4 bases and V 2 bases, and 6 bases lay outside the gene matches. CDR3 length equals 15 residues. The CDR3 coding sequence is TGTGCCACCAGTGATTCGCAGGGGGTTACCTATGGCTACACCTTC. It yields the protein CATSDSQGVTYGYTF.

The chain employs TRBV20-1 and TRBJ2-1, with 9 bases aligning to TRBD2. Germline V CDR1 and CDR2: DFQATT, SNEGSKA (reference sequence). The CDR3 has 15 amino acids. V was clipped by 1 base and J by 3 bases; unmatched bases: 4. The CDR3 coding sequence is TGCAGTGCTAGAGTGGCTAGCGGGAACTACAATGAGCAGTTCTTC. Translated, it gives CSARVASGNYNEQFF.

This clonotype appeared a few times. The rearrangement links TRBV27 to TRBJ2-3, with 8 bases aligning to TRBD2. Trimming removed 6 bases from V and 3 bases from J; junction bases left unmatched: 2. The CDR3 sequence is 13 residues long. The germline CDR1 and CDR2 sequences are MNHEY and SMNVEV (reference sequence). The CDR3 DNA reads TGTGCCAGCAGAGCGGGAGTTACAGATACGCAGTATTTT. It yields the protein CASRAGVTDTQYF.

The V call is TRBV12-3 or TRBV12-4, the J call TRBJ2-3; D not resolved. The CDR3 consists of 17 residues. The V end lost 3 bases, the J end lost 6 bases, and 22 bases lay between the germline ends. The CDR3 region is CASSLMLPRVTSDTQYF. The DNA of the CDR3 is TGTGCCAGCAGTTTGATGCTGCCTAGAGTGACCTCCGATACGCAGTATTTT.